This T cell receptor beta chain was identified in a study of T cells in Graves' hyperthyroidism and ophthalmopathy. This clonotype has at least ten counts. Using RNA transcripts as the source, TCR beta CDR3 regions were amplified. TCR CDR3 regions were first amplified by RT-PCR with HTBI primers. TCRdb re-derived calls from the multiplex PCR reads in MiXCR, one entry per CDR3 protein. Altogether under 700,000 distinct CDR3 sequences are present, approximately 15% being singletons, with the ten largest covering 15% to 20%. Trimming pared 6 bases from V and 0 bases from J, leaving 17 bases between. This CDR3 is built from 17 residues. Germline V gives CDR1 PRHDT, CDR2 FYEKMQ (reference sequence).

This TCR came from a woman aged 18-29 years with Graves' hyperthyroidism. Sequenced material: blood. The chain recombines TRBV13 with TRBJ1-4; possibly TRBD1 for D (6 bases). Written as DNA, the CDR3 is TGTGCCAGCAGTTCGACAGGAAGAGCTGCAACTAATGAAAAACTGTTTTTT. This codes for CASSSTGRAATNEKLFF. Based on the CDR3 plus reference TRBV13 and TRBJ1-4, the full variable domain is AAGVIQSPRHLIKEKRETATLKCYPIPRHDTVYWYQQGPGQDPQFLISFYEKMQSDKGSIPDRFSAQQFSDYHSELNMSSLELGDSALYFCASSSTGRAATNEKLFFGSGTQLSVL.